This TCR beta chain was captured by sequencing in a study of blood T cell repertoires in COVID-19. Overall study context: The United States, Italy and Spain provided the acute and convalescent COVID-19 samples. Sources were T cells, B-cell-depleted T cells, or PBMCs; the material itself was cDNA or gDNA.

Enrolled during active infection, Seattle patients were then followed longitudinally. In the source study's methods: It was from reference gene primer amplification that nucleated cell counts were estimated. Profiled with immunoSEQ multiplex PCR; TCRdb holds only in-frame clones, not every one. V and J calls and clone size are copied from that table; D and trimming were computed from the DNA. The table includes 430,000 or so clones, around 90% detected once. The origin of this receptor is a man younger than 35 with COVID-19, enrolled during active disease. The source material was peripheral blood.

CDR3 in amino acids: CASSPARLAGQETQYF. CDR3 coding DNA: TGTGCCAGCAGCCCGGCTCGGCTAGCGGGGCAAGAGACCCAGTACTTC. The J gene is TRBJ2-5, the V gene TRBV11-2; TRBD2 agrees at 9 bases. Unmatched junction bases numbered 9, after V lost 5 bases and J lost 2 bases. Germline V lookup: CDR1 SGHAT, CDR2 FQNNGV. The CDR3 runs 16 residues.